What follows is one TCR beta chain and its context. No antigen is known for it. These data are taken from a study of cytomegalovirus exposure and HLA in healthy donors. PCR amplification relied on 60 Vbeta primers (plus 13 Jbeta primers). The assay was immunoSEQ multiplex PCR, and TCRdb's table has in-frame clones only and misses some. Of roughly 100,000 clones in the sample, around 64% were seen once. Study-level results: According to the study, 160 or so TCR beta chains were cytomegalovirus-associated.

Germline lookup yields CDR1 MDHEN and CDR2 SYDVKM. The V gene end was trimmed by 5 bases and the J gene end by 7 bases; junction bases not matched to a gene: 10. The CDR3 runs to 14 residues. Material for sequencing was PBMCs. The chain carries TRBV28 and TRBJ1-1; TRBD1 matches at 7 bases. This TCR derives from a man in his sixties in good health and CMV-seronegative. The CDR3 loop is CASSTRTGMGEAFF. CDR3 DNA sequence: TGTGCCAGCAGTACCCGGACAGGAATGGGTGAAGCTTTCTTT.